The next 10 T cell receptor beta chains were all read from a single sample in a study of T cell responses to AZD1222 COVID-19 vaccine. Here immunoSEQ multiplex PCR was the method, and the copy in TCRdb shows in-frame clones only, minus some. Among 65,000 to 90,000 clones listed, 80% to 90% were seen once. The sample in question was peripheral blood, obtained 28 days after the second AZD1222 dose. The receptors were gathered from an adult who received the AZD1222 COVID-19 vaccine.

The CDR3 sequence is CASSQTRSEQYF. CDR3 nucleotides: TGTGCCAGCAGCCAGACAAGGAGCGAGCAGTACTTC. V and J are TRBV5-6 and TRBJ2-7; D gene uncertain. Trimming shortened V by 4 bases and J by 6 bases, and 11 bases separated the two germline ends. CDR3 length: 12 residues. CDR1 is SGHDT and CDR2 is YYEEEE in the germline V gene.

The chain couples TRBV28 to TRBJ2-5; tentatively, D is TRBD1 (6 bases). V lost 6 bases and J lost 4, with 15 bases in between. Germline CDR1 MDHEN, CDR2 SYDVKM. The CDR3 runs to 14 residues. The CDR3 coding sequence is TGTGCCAGCAGCCCCGGGACACACGGAGAGACCCAGTACTTC. Translating it yields CASSPGTHGETQYF. The variable domain in full, completed from reference TRBV28 and TRBJ2-5, reads DVKVTQSSRYLVKRTGEKVFLECVQDMDHENMFWYRQDPGLGLRLIYFSYDVKMKEKGDIPEGYSVSREKKERFSLILESASTNQTSMYLCASSPGTHGETQYFGPGTRLLVL.

The chain is built from TRBV19 and TRBJ2-5, with 9 bases that match TRBD2. In germline, CDR1 is LNHDA, CDR2 SQIVND (reference sequence). The CDR3 runs 15 residues. With V trimmed by 5 bases and J by 5 bases, 9 bases remained unmatched. Here the CDR3 reads CASSPGLALYETQYF. As DNA, the CDR3 is TGTGCCAGTAGTCCGGGACTAGCCCTCTATGAGACCCAGTACTTC.

The gene calls are TRBV4-3 and TRBJ2-6, with D possibly being TRBD1 or TRBD2 (5 bases each). The V and J ends lost 4 bases and 9 bases respectively, with 22 bases between them. The CDR3 length is 17 residues. CDR1 and CDR2 (germline): LGHNA, YSLEER. The CDR3 nucleotides are TGCGCCAGCAGCCTAGGGACGGTGGCAGCACGGGACAACGTCCTGACTTTC. This encodes CASSLGTVAARDNVLTF.

This clone has only one observation. The chain carries TRBV2 and TRBJ2-2, with D tentatively TRBD1 (6 bases). The CDR3 runs to 15 residues. With 6 bases removed from V and 6 bases from J, the gap between germline ends came to 17 bases. In germline, CDR1 is SNHLY, CDR2 FYNNEI. The CDR3 loop reads CASSRYTGPPGELFF. The CDR3 nucleotides are TGTGCCAGCAGCCGGTATACAGGGCCCCCCGGGGAGCTGTTTTTT.

The rearrangement links TRBV7-9 to TRBJ1-2; 7 bases fit TRBD1. CDR1 and CDR2 (germline): SEHNR, FQNEAQ (reference sequence). The CDR3 is 16 amino acids. The junction had 12 bases not matched to a gene; V was cut back by 5 bases and J by 3 bases. This CDR3 is CASSPWGRGEDYGYTF. In DNA, the CDR3 is TGTGCCAGCAGCCCATGGGGCAGGGGGGAAGACTATGGCTACACCTTC.

V gene TRBV11-3 combines with J gene TRBJ2-2, with a tentative D call TRBD1 (6 bases). The CDR3 is made up of 13 amino acids. The germline gives CDR1 SGHNT, CDR2 YENEEA. V was trimmed by 5 bases and J by 3 bases, leaving 7 bases between them. The CDR3 sequence: CASSHRDTGELFF. The CDR3 region has the DNA TGTGCCAGCAGCCACAGGGACACCGGGGAGCTGTTTTTT.

The chain combines TRBV29-1 with TRBJ2-6; 7 bases align to TRBD1. CDR3 length: 16 residues. Per the germline V gene, CDR1 is SQVTM and CDR2 is ANQGSEA. The trim removed 6 bases at V and 0 bases at J, leaving 8 bases unmatched. For the CDR3, the DNA is TGCAGCGTCTCCCTCGGGACAGACTCTGGGGCCAACGTCCTGACTTTC. Encoded protein: CSVSLGTDSGANVLTF.

This sequence joins TRBV2 and TRBJ2-3; D is unclear. V lost 6 bases to trimming and J lost 4 bases, with 5 bases between them. CDR1 and CDR2 (germline): SNHLY, FYNNEI. CDR3 length: 11 amino acids. In nucleotides, the CDR3 is TGTGCCAGCAGCCCAGCAGATACGCAGTATTTT. Protein product: CASSPADTQYF.

The gene calls are TRBV7-3 and TRBJ2-3; the match to TRBD1 covers 7 bases. The germline V gene encodes CDR1 SGHTA and CDR2 FQGTGA. The CDR3 is made up of 13 amino acids. V shed 5 bases and J 5 bases; nucleotides not matched to a gene: 4. CDR3: CASSPTGKDTQYF. The CDR3, as DNA: TGTGCCAGCAGCCCGACAGGGAAAGATACGCAGTATTTT.